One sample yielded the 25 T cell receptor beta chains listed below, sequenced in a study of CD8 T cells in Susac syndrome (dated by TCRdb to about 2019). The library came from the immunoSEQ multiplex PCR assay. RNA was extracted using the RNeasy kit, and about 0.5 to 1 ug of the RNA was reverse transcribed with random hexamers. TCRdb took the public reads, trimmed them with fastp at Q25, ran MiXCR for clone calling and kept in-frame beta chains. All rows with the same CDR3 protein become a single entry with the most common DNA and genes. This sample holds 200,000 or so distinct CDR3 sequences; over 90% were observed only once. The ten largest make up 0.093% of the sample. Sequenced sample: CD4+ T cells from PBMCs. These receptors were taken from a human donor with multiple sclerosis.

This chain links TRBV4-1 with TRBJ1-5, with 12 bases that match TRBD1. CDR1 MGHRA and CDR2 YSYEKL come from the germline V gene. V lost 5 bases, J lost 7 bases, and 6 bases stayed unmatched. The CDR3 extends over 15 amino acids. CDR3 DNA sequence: TGCGCCAGCAGCACCGGGACAGGGGGCTGGCAGCCCCAGCATTTT. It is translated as CASSTGTGGWQPQHF.

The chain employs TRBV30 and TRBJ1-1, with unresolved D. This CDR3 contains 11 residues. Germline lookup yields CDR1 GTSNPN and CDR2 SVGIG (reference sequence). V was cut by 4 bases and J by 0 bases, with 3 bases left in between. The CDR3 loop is CAWNMNTEAFF. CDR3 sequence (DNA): TGTGCCTGGAACATGAACACTGAAGCTTTCTTT.

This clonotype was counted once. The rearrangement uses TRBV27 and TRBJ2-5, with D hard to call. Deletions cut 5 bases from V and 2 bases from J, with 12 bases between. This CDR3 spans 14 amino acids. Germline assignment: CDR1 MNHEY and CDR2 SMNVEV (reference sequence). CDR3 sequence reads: CASSPHTEQETQYF. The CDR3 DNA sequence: TGTGCCAGCAGTCCTCATACAGAACAAGAGACCCAGTACTTC.

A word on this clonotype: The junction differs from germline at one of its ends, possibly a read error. CDR3 residues: CASSQDRGLAGRVF. CDR3 DNA: TGTGCCAGCAGCCAAGATAGAGGACTAGCGGGGAGGGTCTTC. V is TRBV4-2 and J is TRBJ2-7, with TRBD2 identical over 12 bases. This CDR3 contains 14 residues. The germline gives CDR1 LGHNA, CDR2 YNFKEQ.

CDR3 residues: CASTPRGLAGEQYF. The CDR3 DNA reads as TGTGCCAGCACCCCCAGGGGGCTGGCGGGCGAGCAGTACTTC. This rearrangement joins TRBV27 to TRBJ2-7; 8 bases line up with TRBD1. Germline V gene data show CDR1 as MNHEY and CDR2 as SMNVEV (reference sequence). The CDR3 is 14 amino acids. J gave up 6 bases and V 7 bases, and 11 bases lay outside the gene matches.

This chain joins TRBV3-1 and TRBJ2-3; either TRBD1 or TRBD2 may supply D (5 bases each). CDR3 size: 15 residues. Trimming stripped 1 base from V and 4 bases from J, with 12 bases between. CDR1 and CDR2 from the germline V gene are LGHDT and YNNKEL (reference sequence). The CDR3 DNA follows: TGTGCCAGCAGCCAAGCTTCTAGGGGAGCAGATACGCAGTATTTT. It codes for CASSQASRGADTQYF.

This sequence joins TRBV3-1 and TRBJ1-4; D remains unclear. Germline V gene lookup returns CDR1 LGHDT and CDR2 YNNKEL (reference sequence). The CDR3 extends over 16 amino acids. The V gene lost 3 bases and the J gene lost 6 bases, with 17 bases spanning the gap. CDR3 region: CASSHSTGLLHEKLFF. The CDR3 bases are TGTGCCAGCAGCCATTCAACTGGACTCCTTCATGAAAAACTGTTTTTT.

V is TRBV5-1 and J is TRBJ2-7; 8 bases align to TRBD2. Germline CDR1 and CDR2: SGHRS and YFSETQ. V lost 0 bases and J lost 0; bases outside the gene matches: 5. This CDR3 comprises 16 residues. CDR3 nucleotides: TGCGCCAGCAGCTTGGCCCCGGGAGGGGCCTCCTACGAGCAGTACTTC. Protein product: CASSLAPGGASYEQYF.

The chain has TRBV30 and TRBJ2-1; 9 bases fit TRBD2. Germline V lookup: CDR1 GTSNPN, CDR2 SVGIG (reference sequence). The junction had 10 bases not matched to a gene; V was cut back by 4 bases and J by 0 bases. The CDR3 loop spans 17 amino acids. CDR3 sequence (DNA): TGTGCCTGGAAAACAGGACTAGCGACCAACTCCTACAATGAGCAGTTCTTC. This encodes CAWKTGLATNSYNEQFF.

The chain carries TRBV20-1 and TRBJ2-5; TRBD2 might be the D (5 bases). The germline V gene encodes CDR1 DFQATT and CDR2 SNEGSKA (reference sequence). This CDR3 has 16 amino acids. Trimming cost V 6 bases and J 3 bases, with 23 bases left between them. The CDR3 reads CSATSHSVGVKETQYF. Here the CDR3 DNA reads TGCAGTGCCACAAGTCACTCCGTCGGGGTAAAAGAGACCCAGTACTTC.

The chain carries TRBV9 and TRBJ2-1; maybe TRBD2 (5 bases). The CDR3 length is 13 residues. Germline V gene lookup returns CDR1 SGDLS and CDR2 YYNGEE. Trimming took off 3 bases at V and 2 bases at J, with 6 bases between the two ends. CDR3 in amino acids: CASSATTYNEQFF. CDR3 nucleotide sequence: TGTGCCAGCAGCGCGACTACCTACAATGAGCAGTTCTTC.

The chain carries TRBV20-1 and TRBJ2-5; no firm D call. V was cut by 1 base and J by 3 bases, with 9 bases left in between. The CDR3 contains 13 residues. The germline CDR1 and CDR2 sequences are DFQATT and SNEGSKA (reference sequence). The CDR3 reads CSARAGREETQYF. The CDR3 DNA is TGCAGTGCTAGAGCGGGCCGGGAAGAGACCCAGTACTTC.

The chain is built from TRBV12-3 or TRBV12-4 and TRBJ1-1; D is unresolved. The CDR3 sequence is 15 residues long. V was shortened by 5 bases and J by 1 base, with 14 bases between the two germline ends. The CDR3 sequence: CASSRMPSPNTEAFF. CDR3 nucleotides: TGTGCCAGCAGTCGAATGCCCTCCCCGAACACTGAAGCTTTCTTT.

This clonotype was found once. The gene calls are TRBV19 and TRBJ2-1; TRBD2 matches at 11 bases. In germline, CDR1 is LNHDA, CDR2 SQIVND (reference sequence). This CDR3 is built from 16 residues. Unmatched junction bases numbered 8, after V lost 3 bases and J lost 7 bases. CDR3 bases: TGTGCCAGTAGTATCAGGCTGGTAGCGGGAGGGAATGAGCAGTTCTTC. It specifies CASSIRLVAGGNEQFF.

CDR3 sequence reads: CASSLTSGSSYNEQFF. The CDR3 nucleotides are TGTGCCAGCAGTCTGACTAGCGGTAGCTCCTACAATGAGCAGTTCTTC. The genes are TRBV3-1 and TRBJ2-1; TRBD2 matches 9 bases. The CDR3 runs 16 residues. V shed 6 bases and J 0 bases; nucleotides not matched to a gene: 6. CDR1 LGHDT and CDR2 YNNKEL come from the germline V gene (reference sequence).

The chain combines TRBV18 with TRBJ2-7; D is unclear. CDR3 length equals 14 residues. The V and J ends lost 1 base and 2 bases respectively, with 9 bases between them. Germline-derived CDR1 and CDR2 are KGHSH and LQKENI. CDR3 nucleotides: TGTGCCAGCTCACCACGGGCGATAACCTACGAGCAGTACTTC. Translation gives CASSPRAITYEQYF.

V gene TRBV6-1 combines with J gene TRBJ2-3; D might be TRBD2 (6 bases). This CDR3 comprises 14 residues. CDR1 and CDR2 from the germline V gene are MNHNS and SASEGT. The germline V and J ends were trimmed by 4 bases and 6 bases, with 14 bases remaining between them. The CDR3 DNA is TGTGCCAGCAGTGTTGTGCGGGGAACGGATACGCAGTATTTT. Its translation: CASSVVRGTDTQYF.

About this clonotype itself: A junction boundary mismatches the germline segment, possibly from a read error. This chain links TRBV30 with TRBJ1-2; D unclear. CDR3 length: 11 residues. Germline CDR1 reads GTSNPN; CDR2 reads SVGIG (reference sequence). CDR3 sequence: CALVLNGVGAF. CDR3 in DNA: TGTGCCTTGGTCCTCAACGGTGTCGGAGCCTTC. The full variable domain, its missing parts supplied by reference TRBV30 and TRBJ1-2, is SQTIHQWPATLVQPVGSPLSLECTVEGTSNPNLYWYRQAAGRGLQLLFYSVGIGQISSEVPQNLSASRPQDRQFILSSKKLLLSDSGFYLCALVLNGVGAFGSGTRLTVV.

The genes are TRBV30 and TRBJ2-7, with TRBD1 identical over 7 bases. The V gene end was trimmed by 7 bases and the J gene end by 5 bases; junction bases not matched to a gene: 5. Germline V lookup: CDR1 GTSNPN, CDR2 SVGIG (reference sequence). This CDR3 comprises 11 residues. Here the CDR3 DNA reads TGTGCCTCCGGGACAGCAGACGAGCAGTACTTC. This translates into CASGTADEQYF.

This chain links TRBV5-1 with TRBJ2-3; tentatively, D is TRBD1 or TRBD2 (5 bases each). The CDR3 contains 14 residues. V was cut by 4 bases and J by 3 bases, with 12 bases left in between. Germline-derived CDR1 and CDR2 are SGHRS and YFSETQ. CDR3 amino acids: CASSTRGGTDTQYF. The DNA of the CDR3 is TGCGCCAGCAGCACCCGTGGGGGTACAGATACGCAGTATTTT.

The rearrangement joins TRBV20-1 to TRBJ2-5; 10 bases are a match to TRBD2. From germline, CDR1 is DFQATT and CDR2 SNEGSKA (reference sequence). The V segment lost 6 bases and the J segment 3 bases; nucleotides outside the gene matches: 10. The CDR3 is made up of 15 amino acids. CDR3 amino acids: CSAIIAGGLKETQYF. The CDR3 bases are TGCAGTGCCATCATAGCGGGAGGTCTCAAAGAGACCCAGTACTTC.

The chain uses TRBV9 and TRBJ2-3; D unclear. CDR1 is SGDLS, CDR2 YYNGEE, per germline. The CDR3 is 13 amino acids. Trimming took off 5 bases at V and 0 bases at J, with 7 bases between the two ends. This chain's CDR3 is CASRSDSTDTQYF. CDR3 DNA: TGTGCCAGCAGAAGCGACAGCACAGATACGCAGTATTTT.

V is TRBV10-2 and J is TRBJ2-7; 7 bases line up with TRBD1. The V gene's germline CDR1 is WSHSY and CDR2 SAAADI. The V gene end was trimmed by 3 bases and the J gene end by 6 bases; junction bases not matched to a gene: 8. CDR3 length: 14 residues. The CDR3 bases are TGCGCCAGCAGTGAACTAAGGACAGGAGGCGAGCAGTACTTC. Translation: CASSELRTGGEQYF.

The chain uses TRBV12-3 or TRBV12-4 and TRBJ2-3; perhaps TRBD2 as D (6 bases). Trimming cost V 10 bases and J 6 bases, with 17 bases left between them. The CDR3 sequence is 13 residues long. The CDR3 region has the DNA TGTGCCACCCCGGGACTGAACGTGGATACGCAGTATTTT. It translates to CATPGLNVDTQYF.

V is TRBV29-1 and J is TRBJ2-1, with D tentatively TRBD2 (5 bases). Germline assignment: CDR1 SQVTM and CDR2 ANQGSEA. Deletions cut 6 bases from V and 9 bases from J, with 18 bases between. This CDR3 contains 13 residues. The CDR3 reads CSVLQRLGGEQFF. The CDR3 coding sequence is TGCAGCGTACTCCAGCGACTTGGAGGTGAGCAGTTCTTC.